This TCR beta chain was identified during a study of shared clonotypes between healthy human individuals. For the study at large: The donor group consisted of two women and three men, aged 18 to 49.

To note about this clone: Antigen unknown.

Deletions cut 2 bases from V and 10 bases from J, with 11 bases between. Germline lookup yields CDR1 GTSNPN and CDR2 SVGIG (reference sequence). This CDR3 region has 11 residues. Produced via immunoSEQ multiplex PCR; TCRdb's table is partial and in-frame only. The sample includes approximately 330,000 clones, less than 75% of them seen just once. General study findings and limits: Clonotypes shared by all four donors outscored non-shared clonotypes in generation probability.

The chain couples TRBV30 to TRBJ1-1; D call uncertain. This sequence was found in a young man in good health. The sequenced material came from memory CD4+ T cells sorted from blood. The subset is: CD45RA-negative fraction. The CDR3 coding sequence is TGTGCCTGGAGTAAGACAAATGGAGCTTTCTTT. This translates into CAWSKTNGAFF.